This paragraph reports one TCR beta chain. Original data processing: Using reference gene primer amplification, nucleated cell counts were estimated. Data came from immunoSEQ multiplex PCR; TCRdb stores just in-frame clones and leaves some out. V, J and clone size derive from that table, while D and trimming were established from the DNA sequence. The sample holds around 250,000 clones, 70% to 90% seen once. The data stem from a study of blood T cell repertoires in COVID-19. The overall study: T cells, B-cell-depleted T cells, or PBMCs provided the cDNA or gDNA that served as material.

Germline CDR1 is MNHEY and CDR2 is SMNVEV (reference sequence). CDR3 length equals 11 residues. Between the trimmed V and J ends, which lost 7 bases and 10 bases, there was a span of 11 bases. This clonotype originated in a human donor in a cohort sampled during active COVID-19. The chain is built from TRBV27 and TRBJ2-1, with D maybe TRBD2 (6 bases). Sequences were obtained from peripheral blood. CDR3 amino acids: CASTTGVEQFF. Written as DNA, the CDR3 is TGTGCCAGCACTACGGGGGTAGAGCAGTTCTTC.